This T cell receptor beta chain was sequenced during a study of blood T cell repertoires in COVID-19 (dated by TCRdb to about 2020). As for the study more broadly: The collaborator samples originated in the United States, Italy and Spain and spanned the acute and convalescent phases of COVID-19. The material from the prospective study consisted of cDNA or gDNA derived from T cells, B-cell-depleted T cells, or PBMCs. The dataset comprised deeply sampled blood TCRbeta repertoires from subjects exposed to, actively infected with, or recovered from COVID-19. A freely available public database, intended as a resource for researchers studying the immune response to SARS-CoV-2, is where the repertoires were released. The samples were drawn from two sources: the first 160 participants of the ongoing ImmuneRACE study, and fewer than 1,500 subjects contributed by 6 global collaborators. A de-identified subject ID, COVID-19 status, age in years and sex were almost always included in the sample metadata. HLA class I and class II types, where available, came from metadata supplied by the sample provider rather than from assay-based typing.

What the work shows at the level of the full study, not this receptor alone: The amount of clinical and demographic metadata varied by source and participant and was provided uncurated.

Including the terminal cysteine and phenylalanine, the CDR3 comprises 17 residues. Only CDR3 DNA remains: 51 bases, in frame from the first base. V is cut by 6 bases and J by 1 base, and the space between the germline ends is 20 bases. The germline V gene (reference sequence) yields LNHDA for CDR1 and SQIVND for CDR2. At one collaborating source in Seattle, patients were enrolled during active infection and were followed longitudinally through the course of disease. Whole blood was collected in K2EDTA tubes by collaborating institutions according to the institutions' own protocols. Collaborator samples were shipped for TCRbeta analysis as frozen whole blood, isolated PBMCs, or DNA extracted from either sample type. As concerns this clone: Its antigen is unknown. Per-base quality was not reported, and no clone a single base away is much larger than it.

TCRbeta CDR3 regions were amplified from genomic DNA using the immunoSEQ Assay, a bias-controlled multiplex PCR. The authors' analysis ran thus. The number of nucleated cells in each sample was estimated by amplification of reference gene primers within the assay. To quantify the absolute abundance of each unique TCRbeta CDR3 rearrangement, sequence reads were collapsed and filtered. For each sample, productive Simpson clonality was calculated as the square root of Simpson's diversity index across productive rearrangements. The clones in this table, taken by TCRdb from immuneACCESS, are in-frame only. Not every clone is retained; where verified, under half of the shortfall comes from an unresolved V gene, and the cause of the rest is unknown. From that table come the V and J calls and clone size; the DNA was used to work out D and trimming. Counted in this sample were roughly 350,000 clones; more than 70% of them appeared once. The ten largest clones capture roughly a tenth of the sample.

The TCR sequence derives from a woman younger than 45 with COVID-19, enrolled during active disease. The sample was peripheral blood. This chain is built from TRBV19 and TRBJ2-3; D gene: possibly TRBD1, on 6 matching bases. The bases read TGTGCCAGTAGATCCGGATCAGGGGACCTTCGCACAGATACGCAGTATTTT. Translation gives CASRSGSGDLRTDTQYF.